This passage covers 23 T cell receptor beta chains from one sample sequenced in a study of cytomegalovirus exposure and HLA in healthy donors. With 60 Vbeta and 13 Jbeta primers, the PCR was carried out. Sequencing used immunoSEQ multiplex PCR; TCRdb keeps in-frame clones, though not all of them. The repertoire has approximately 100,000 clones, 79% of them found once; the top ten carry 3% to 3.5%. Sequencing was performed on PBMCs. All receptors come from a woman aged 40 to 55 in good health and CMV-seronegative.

This chain's CDR3 is CASSIPGDYLNTEAFF. The CDR3 DNA follows: TGTGCCAGTAGTATTCCAGGGGACTATTTGAACACTGAAGCTTTCTTT. V is TRBV19 and J is TRBJ1-1; tentatively, D is TRBD1 (6 bases). CDR1 is LNHDA and CDR2 is SQIVND in the germline V gene (reference sequence). This CDR3 comprises 16 residues. Trimming took 3 bases from V and 0 from J, leaving 14 bases between them.

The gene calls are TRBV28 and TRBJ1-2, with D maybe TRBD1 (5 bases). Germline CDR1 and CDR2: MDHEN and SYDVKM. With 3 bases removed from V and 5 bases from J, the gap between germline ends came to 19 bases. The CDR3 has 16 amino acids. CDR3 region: CASSLATGDFRYGYTF. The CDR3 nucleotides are TGTGCCAGCAGTTTGGCCACAGGTGACTTTAGGTATGGCTACACCTTC.

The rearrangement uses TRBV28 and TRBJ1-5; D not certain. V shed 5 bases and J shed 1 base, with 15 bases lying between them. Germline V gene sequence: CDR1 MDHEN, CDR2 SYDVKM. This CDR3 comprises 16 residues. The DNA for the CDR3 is TGTGCCAGCAGTGAGGTAGACCGCGGCAGCAATCAGCCCCAGCATTTT. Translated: CASSEVDRGSNQPQHF.

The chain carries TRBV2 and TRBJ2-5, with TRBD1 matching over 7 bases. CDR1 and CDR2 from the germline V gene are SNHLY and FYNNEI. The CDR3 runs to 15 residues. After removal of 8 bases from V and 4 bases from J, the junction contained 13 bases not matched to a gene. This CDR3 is CASEGTASTGETQYF. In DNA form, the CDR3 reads TGTGCCAGCGAAGGGACAGCCTCAACCGGAGAGACCCAGTACTTC.

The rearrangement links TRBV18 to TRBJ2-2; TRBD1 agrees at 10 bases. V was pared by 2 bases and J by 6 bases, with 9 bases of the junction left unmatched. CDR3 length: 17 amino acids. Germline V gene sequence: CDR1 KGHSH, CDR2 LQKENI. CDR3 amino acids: CASSPRAGQGTAGELFF. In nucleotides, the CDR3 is TGTGCCAGCTCACCAAGAGCGGGACAGGGGACAGCCGGGGAGCTGTTTTTT.

This chain's CDR3 is CASSLQGDRYTEAFF. CDR3 DNA: TGTGCCAGCAGCTTGCAGGGGGACCGATACACTGAAGCTTTCTTT. The V gene is TRBV5-6, the J gene TRBJ1-1, with 7 bases lining up with TRBD1. Germline-derived CDR1 and CDR2 are SGHDT and YYEEEE. Trimming removed 1 base from V and 3 bases from J; junction bases left unmatched: 6. CDR3 length: 15 amino acids.

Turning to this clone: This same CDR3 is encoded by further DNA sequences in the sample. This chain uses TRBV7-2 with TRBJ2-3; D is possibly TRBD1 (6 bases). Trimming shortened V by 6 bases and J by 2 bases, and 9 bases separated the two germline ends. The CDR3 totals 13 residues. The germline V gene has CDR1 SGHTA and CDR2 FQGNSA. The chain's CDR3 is CASSRDNTDTQYF. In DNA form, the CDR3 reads TGTGCCAGCAGTCGGGACAACACAGATACGCAGTATTTT.

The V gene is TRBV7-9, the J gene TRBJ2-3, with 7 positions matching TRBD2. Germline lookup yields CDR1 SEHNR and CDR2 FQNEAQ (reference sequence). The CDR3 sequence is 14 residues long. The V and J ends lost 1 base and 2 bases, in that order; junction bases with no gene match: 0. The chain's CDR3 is CASSLGDYTDTQYF. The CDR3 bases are TGTGCCAGCAGCTTAGGGGACTACACAGATACGCAGTATTTT.

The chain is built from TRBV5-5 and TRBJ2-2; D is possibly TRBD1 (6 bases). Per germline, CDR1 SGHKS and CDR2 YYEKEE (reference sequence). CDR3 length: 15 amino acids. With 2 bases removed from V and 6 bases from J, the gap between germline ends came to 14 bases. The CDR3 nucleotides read TGTGCCAGCAGCTTCGGCAGGGGCGAGTCCGGGGAGCTGTTTTTT. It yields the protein CASSFGRGESGELFF.

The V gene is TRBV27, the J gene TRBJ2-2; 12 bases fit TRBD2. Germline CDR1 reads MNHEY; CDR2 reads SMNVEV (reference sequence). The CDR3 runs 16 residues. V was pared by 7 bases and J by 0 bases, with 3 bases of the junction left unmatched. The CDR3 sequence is CASTLAGGPNTGELFF. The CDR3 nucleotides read TGTGCCAGCACCCTAGCGGGAGGGCCGAACACCGGGGAGCTGTTTTTT.

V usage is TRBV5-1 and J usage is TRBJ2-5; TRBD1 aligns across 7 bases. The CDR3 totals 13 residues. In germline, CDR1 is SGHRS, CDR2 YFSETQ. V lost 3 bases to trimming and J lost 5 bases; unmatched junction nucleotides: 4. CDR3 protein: CASSSGQAETQYF. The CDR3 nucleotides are TGCGCCAGCAGCTCTGGACAGGCCGAGACCCAGTACTTC. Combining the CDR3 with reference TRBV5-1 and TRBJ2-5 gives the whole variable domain KAGVTQTPRYLIKTRGQQVTLSCSPISGHRSVSWYQQTPGQGLQFLFEYFSETQRNKGNFPGRFSGRQFSNSRSEMNVSTLELGDSALYLCASSSGQAETQYFGPGTRLLVL.

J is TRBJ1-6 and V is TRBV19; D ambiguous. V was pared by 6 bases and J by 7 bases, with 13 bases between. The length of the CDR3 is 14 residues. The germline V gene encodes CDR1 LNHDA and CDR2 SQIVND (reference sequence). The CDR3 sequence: CASRAGAANSPLHF. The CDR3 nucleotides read TGTGCCAGTAGGGCTGGTGCGGCGAATTCACCCCTCCACTTT. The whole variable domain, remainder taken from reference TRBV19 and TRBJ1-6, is DGGITQSPKYLFRKEGQNVTLSCEQNLNHDAMYWYRQDPGQGLRLIYYSQIVNDFQKGDIAEGYSVSREKKESFPLTVTSAQKNPTAFYLCASRAGAANSPLHFGNGTRLTVT.

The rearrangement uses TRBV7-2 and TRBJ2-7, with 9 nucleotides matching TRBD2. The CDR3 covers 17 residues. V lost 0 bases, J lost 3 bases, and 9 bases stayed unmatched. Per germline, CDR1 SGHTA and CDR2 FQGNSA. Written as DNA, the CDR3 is TGTGCCAGCAGCTTAGCGGGGGGTAGCGGGAGCTACTACGAGCAGTACTTC. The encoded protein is CASSLAGGSGSYYEQYF. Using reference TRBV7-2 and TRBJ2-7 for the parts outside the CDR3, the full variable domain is GAGVSQSPSNKVTEKGKDVELRCDPISGHTALYWYRQSLGQGLEFLIYFQGNSAPDKSGLPSDRFSAERTGGSVSTLTIQRTQQEDSAVYLCASSLAGGSGSYYEQYFGPGTRLTVT.

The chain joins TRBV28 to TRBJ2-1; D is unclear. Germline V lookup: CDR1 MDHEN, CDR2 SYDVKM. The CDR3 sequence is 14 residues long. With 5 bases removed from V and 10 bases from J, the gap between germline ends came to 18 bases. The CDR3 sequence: CASSLASARWEQFF. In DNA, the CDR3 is TGTGCCAGCAGTCTGGCGTCCGCTAGGTGGGAGCAGTTCTTC.

CDR3 sequence reads: CASSQGQVYNEQFF. As DNA, the CDR3 is TGCGCCAGCAGCCAAGGACAGGTGTACAATGAGCAGTTCTTC. The chain recombines TRBV4-1 with TRBJ2-1, with D possibly matching TRBD1 (6 bases). Germline assignment: CDR1 MGHRA and CDR2 YSYEKL. V was pared by 1 base and J by 4 bases, with 8 bases between. This CDR3 region has 14 residues.

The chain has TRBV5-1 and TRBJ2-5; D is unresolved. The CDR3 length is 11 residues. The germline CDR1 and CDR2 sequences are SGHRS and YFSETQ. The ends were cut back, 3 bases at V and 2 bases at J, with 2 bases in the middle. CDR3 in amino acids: CASSSQETQYF. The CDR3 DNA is TGCGCCAGCAGCTCTCAAGAGACCCAGTACTTC.

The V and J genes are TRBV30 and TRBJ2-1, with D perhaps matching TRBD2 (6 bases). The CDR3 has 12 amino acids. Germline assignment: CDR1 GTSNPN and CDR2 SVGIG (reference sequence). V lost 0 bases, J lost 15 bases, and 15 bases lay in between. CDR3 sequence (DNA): TGTGCCTGGAGTGTACAGTCGGGAGCGGGGTTCTTC. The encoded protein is CAWSVQSGAGFF.

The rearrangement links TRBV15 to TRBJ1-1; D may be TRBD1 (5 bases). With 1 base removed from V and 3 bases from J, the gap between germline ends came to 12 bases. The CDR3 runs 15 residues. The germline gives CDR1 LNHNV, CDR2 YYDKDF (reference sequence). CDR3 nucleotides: TGTGCCACCAGCAGAGCCTGGGGGGAATACACTGAAGCTTTCTTT. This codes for CATSRAWGEYTEAFF. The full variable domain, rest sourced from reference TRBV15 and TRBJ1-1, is DAMVIQNPRYQVTQFGKPVTLSCSQTLNHNVMYWYQQKSSQAPKLLFHYYDKDFNNEADTPDNFQSRRPNTSFCFLDIRSPGLGDTAMYLCATSRAWGEYTEAFFGQGTRLTVV.

CDR3 in amino acids: CASSFRGPGSYNEQFF. The CDR3 DNA is TGTGCCAGCAGCTTCAGGGGGCCCGGCTCCTACAATGAGCAGTTCTTC. The V call is TRBV13, the J call TRBJ2-1; 8 bases line up with TRBD1. The germline gives CDR1 PRHDT, CDR2 FYEKMQ (reference sequence). With 3 bases clipped from V and 0 bases from J, the junction kept 4 bases outside the gene matches. This CDR3 is 16 amino acids long.

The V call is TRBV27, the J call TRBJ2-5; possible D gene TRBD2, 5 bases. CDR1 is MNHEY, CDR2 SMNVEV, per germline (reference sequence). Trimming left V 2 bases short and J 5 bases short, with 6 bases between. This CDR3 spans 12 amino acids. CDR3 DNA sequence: TGTGCCAGCAGTTTAAGAGGGGAGACCCAGTACTTC. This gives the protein CASSLRGETQYF.

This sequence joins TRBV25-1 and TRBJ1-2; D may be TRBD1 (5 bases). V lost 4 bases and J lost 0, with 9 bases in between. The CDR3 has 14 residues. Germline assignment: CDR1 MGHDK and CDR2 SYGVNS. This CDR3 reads CASSGTGSNYGYTF. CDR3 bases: TGTGCCAGCAGTGGAACAGGTTCTAACTATGGCTACACCTTC.

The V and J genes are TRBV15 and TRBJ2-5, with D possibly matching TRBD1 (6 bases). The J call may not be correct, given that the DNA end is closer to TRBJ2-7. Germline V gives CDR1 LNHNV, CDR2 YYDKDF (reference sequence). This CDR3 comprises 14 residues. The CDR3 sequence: CATSRTGSAYEQYF. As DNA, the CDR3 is TGTGCCACCAGCAGAACAGGGTCAGCCTACGAGCAGTACTTC.

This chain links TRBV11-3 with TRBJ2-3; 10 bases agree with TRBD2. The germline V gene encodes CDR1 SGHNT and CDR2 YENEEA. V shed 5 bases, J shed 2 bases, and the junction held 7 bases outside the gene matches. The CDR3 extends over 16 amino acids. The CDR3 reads CASSPPGTSDTDTQYF. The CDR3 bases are TGTGCCAGCAGCCCTCCCGGGACTAGCGACACAGATACGCAGTATTTT.